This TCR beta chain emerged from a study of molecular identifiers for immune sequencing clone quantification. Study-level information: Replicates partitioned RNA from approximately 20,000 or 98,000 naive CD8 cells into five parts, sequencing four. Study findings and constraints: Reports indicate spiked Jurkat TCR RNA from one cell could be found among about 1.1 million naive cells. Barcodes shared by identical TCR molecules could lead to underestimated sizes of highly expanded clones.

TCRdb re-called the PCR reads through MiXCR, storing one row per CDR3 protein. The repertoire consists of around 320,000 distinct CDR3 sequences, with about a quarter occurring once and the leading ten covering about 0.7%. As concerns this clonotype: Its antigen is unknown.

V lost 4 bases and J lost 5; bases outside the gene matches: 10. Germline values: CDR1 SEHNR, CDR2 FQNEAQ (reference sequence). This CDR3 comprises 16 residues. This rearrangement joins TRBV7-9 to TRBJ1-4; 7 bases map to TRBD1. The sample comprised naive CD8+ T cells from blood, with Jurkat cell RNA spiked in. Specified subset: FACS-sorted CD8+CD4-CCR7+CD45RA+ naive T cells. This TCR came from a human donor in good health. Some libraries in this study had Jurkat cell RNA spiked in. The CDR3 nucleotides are TGTGCCAGCAGCTCTAACCGGGACAGCACAAATGAAAAACTGTTTTTT. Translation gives CASSSNRDSTNEKLFF.